A single TCR beta chain is shown here with its context. Its antigen is not known. The CDR3 runs to 12 residues. V was pared by 10 bases and J by 2 bases, with 11 bases between. These data belong to a study of T cell responses to AZD1222 COVID-19 vaccine. Overall study: Some second doses came at about 4 weeks and others at about 12 weeks; these were pooled.

Whole-study results and caveats: Only after the peak T cell response were repertoires sampled. Mostly white British, mostly female donors; authors suggested clonal diversity may be underestimated. At baseline, seropositivity was found in only 5 to 7 AZD1222 recipients.

This table comes from immunoSEQ multiplex PCR, and its TCRdb copy is limited to in-frame clones, with some not included. The data hold 100,000 to 150,000 clones, with roughly 87% observed a single time. The chain has TRBV12-3 or TRBV12-4 and TRBJ1-2, with D hard to call. The clonotype was recovered from an adult in good health. The specimen was peripheral blood, collected on day 0 of AZD1222 vaccination. CDR3 in DNA: TGTGCCACCATAGTCGGGAACTATGGCTACACCTTC. It codes for CATIVGNYGYTF.